These 27 T cell receptor beta chains share one sample of origin, sequenced in a study of cytomegalovirus exposure and HLA in healthy donors (dated by TCRdb to between 2016 and 2019). The receptor library was made with the immunoSEQ multiplex PCR assay. This is the immuneACCESS table as TCRdb keeps it, with only in-frame sequences that have V and J called. A part of the clones is gone; compared with another copy, unresolved V genes explain less than half, and the rest is unexplained. This sample gives about 130,000 clones in total; approximately 80% of them show up just once. The ten largest clones represent roughly 27% of the sample. Sequencing was carried out using PBMCs. Source of these receptors: a man aged 30 to 39 in good health and CMV-seropositive.

This chain connects TRBV14 to TRBJ2-2; 10 nucleotides align to TRBD2. The V gene's germline CDR1 is SGHDN and CDR2 FVKESK. The trim removed 4 bases at V and 3 bases at J, leaving 8 bases unmatched. The CDR3 runs to 17 residues. The CDR3 DNA reads TGTGCCAGCAGCCGCCTGGGGACTAGCGATTACACCGGGGAGCTGTTTTTT. Its protein is CASSRLGTSDYTGELFF. The whole variable domain, filled in from reference TRBV14 and TRBJ2-2, reads EAGVTQFPSHSVIEKGQTVTLRCDPISGHDNLYWYRRVMGKEIKFLLHFVKESKQDESGMPNNRFLAERTGGTYSTLKVQPAELEDSGVYFCASSRLGTSDYTGELFFGEGSRLTVL.

This chain uses TRBV6-6 with TRBJ1-2, with D possibly matching TRBD1 (5 bases). Trimming took 7 bases from V and 6 from J, leaving 15 bases between them. The CDR3 extends over 13 amino acids. Germline-derived CDR1 and CDR2 are MNHNY and SVGAGI (reference sequence). The chain's CDR3 is CASTQGGQNGYTF. Here the CDR3 DNA reads TGTGCCAGCACTCAGGGTGGTCAGAATGGCTACACCTTC.

This clone occurred a few times. The chain has TRBV27 and TRBJ1-5; D not certain. V was shortened by 3 bases and J by 5 bases, with 17 bases between the two germline ends. There are 16 residues in the CDR3. Per the germline V gene, CDR1 is MNHEY and CDR2 is SMNVEV (reference sequence). CDR3 DNA sequence: TGTGCCAGCAGTTTGTGGGTCAGGCCTCGCCATCAGCCCCAGCATTTT. It encodes CASSLWVRPRHQPQHF.

The chain employs TRBV6-5 and TRBJ2-3; possible D gene TRBD2, 6 bases. The germline CDR1 and CDR2 sequences are MNHEY and SVGAGI. Trimming left V 5 bases short and J 6 bases short, with 15 bases between. The CDR3 loop spans 14 amino acids. CDR3 loop: CASSLPGVSDTQYF. The CDR3 DNA sequence: TGTGCCAGCAGTCTGCCGGGGGTGTCGGATACGCAGTATTTT.

V usage is TRBV5-1 and J usage is TRBJ2-3; TRBD2 matches at 9 bases. The germline V gene encodes CDR1 SGHRS and CDR2 YFSETQ. V shed 1 base and J 1 base; nucleotides not matched to a gene: 4. This CDR3 comprises 16 residues. The CDR3: CASSLLVAGGTDTQYF. As DNA, the CDR3 is TGCGCCAGCAGCTTGTTGGTAGCGGGAGGCACAGATACGCAGTATTTT.

The chain carries TRBV5-6 and TRBJ2-1; TRBD2 matches at 10 bases. Germline V gives CDR1 SGHDT, CDR2 YYEEEE. The CDR3 totals 16 residues. V lost 2 bases and J lost 5; bases outside the gene matches: 7. The CDR3 sequence: CASSFPSGSINNEQFF. The CDR3 region has the DNA TGTGCCAGCAGCTTTCCTAGCGGGAGTATAAACAATGAGCAGTTCTTC.

The rearrangement joins TRBV4-2 to TRBJ1-1, with a possible D match to TRBD1 (6 bases). Germline assignment: CDR1 LGHNA and CDR2 YNFKEQ. This CDR3 comprises 16 residues. Trimming removed 1 base from V and 5 bases from J, with 17 bases in between. The CDR3 DNA is TGTGCCAGCAGCCAAGTTCAGGCAGGGGCACGGACTGAAGCTTTCTTT. This encodes CASSQVQAGARTEAFF.

The rearrangement links TRBV2 to TRBJ2-5; D may be TRBD1 (5 bases). Germline loops: CDR1 SNHLY, CDR2 FYNNEI. This CDR3 region has 15 residues. With 6 bases removed from V and 0 bases from J, the gap between germline ends came to 14 bases. The CDR3 loop reads CASRAQASYQETQYF. The CDR3 DNA reads as TGTGCCAGCAGGGCACAGGCGTCGTACCAAGAGACCCAGTACTTC.

The rearrangement uses TRBV5-8 and TRBJ2-1, with TRBD2 matching 11 bases. Germline-derived CDR1 and CDR2 are SGHTS and YDEGEE. Germline trimming cut 4 bases from V and 7 bases from J; bases unmatched to any gene: 7. The CDR3 runs to 15 residues. CDR3 sequence: CASSQGLADWNEQFF. CDR3 DNA sequence: TGTGCCAGCAGCCAGGGACTAGCGGATTGGAATGAGCAGTTCTTC.

Only one count was recorded for this clone. The V gene is TRBV4-3, the J gene TRBJ2-2, with 11 bases aligning to TRBD1. There are 17 residues in the CDR3. CDR1 LGHNA and CDR2 YSLEER come from the germline V gene. Trimming cost V 4 bases and J 5 bases; bases outside gene matches: 9. The DNA of the CDR3 is TGCGCCAGCAGCCGCGGACAGGGGGCTGAATCGACCGGGGAGCTGTTTTTT. Protein product: CASSRGQGAESTGELFF.

The CDR3 sequence is CASSVGGRNTEAFF. CDR3 coding DNA: TGTGCCAGCAGCGTAGGGGGCAGGAACACTGAAGCTTTCTTT. V usage is TRBV9 and J usage is TRBJ1-1; D is possibly TRBD1 (5 bases). V lost 0 bases and J 1 base, leaving 7 bases between the germline ends. Per the germline V gene, CDR1 is SGDLS and CDR2 is YYNGEE. The length of the CDR3 is 14 residues.

The chain is built from TRBV29-1 and TRBJ1-4, with D unresolved. The CDR3 loop spans 12 amino acids. From germline, CDR1 is SQVTM and CDR2 ANQGSEA. Trimming pared 2 bases from V and 8 bases from J, leaving 9 bases between. CDR3 sequence: CSVETYGEKLFF. CDR3 sequence (DNA): TGCAGCGTTGAAACATACGGGGAAAAACTGTTTTTT.

The chain carries TRBV6-5 and TRBJ1-4, with D maybe TRBD1 (5 bases). The germline gives CDR1 MNHEY, CDR2 SVGAGI. Deletions cut 0 bases from V and 8 bases from J, with 13 bases between. There are 15 residues in the CDR3. The CDR3 loop reads CASSYSFQGGEKLFF. In DNA form, the CDR3 reads TGTGCCAGCAGTTACTCGTTCCAGGGAGGGGAAAAACTGTTTTTT.

The chain is built from TRBV2 and TRBJ2-7, with D tentatively TRBD2 (5 bases). The ends were cut back, 4 bases at V and 4 bases at J, with 11 bases in the middle. The CDR3 contains 13 residues. Germline values: CDR1 SNHLY, CDR2 FYNNEI. Here the CDR3 DNA reads TGTGCCAGCAGTGGTTATAGCGCTTACGAGCAGTACTTC. Amino acids: CASSGYSAYEQYF.

The V gene is TRBV5-1, the J gene TRBJ2-7, with D perhaps TRBD2 (7 bases). This CDR3 contains 16 residues. Germline V gene data show CDR1 as SGHRS and CDR2 as YFSETQ. The ends were cut back, 0 bases at V and 2 bases at J, with 15 bases in the middle. The CDR3 nucleotides read TGCGCCAGCAGCTTGGTCGGCGGGGGCAGCCCCTACGAGCAGTACTTC. It translates to CASSLVGGGSPYEQYF.

This clone was detected only a few times. The chain links TRBV4-1 to TRBJ1-1; 9 nucleotides agree with TRBD1. The trim removed 5 bases at V and 1 base at J, leaving 11 bases unmatched. Germline V CDR1 and CDR2: MGHRA, YSYEKL. The CDR3 extends over 17 amino acids. The CDR3 sequence is CASSSEQGAQTNTEAFF. CDR3 in DNA: TGCGCCAGCAGCTCCGAACAGGGGGCCCAGACGAACACTGAAGCTTTCTTT.

The V gene is TRBV10-3, the J gene TRBJ1-2; tentative D call: TRBD1 (6 bases). The germline V gene encodes CDR1 ENHRY and CDR2 SYGVKD. With 6 bases removed from V and 1 base from J, the gap between germline ends came to 18 bases. CDR3 size: 16 residues. The CDR3 DNA follows: TGTGCCATCAGGCCACCGGGACACTCGCTTAACTATGGCTACACCTTC. Translation gives CAIRPPGHSLNYGYTF.

V and J are TRBV6-1 and TRBJ1-1; D unresolved. This CDR3 has 13 amino acids. The ends were cut back, 6 bases at V and 1 base at J, with 9 bases in the middle. From germline, CDR1 is MNHNS and CDR2 SASEGT. CDR3 sequence: CASRASGNTEAFF. The DNA for the CDR3 is TGTGCCAGCAGAGCCTCTGGGAACACTGAAGCTTTCTTT.

This clone was recorded only once. The chain combines TRBV28 with TRBJ2-7; 7 bases align to TRBD1. Germline assignment: CDR1 MDHEN and CDR2 SYDVKM. V shed 7 bases and J 3 bases; nucleotides not matched to a gene: 9. The CDR3 loop spans 14 amino acids. CDR3 loop: CASTFSGTDYEQYF. CDR3 DNA: TGTGCCAGCACCTTTTCCGGGACAGACTACGAGCAGTACTTC.

CDR3 loop: CASSQMGQNNEQFF. CDR3 sequence (DNA): TGCGCCAGCAGCCAGATGGGACAGAACAATGAGCAGTTCTTC. This chain uses TRBV5-1 with TRBJ2-1, with TRBD1 matching 7 bases. CDR1 SGHRS and CDR2 YFSETQ come from the germline V gene. Trimming removed 4 bases from V and 5 bases from J; junction bases left unmatched: 6. CDR3 length equals 14 residues.

This chain connects TRBV5-1 to TRBJ1-3; D unclear. The CDR3 is 14 amino acids. Trimming removed 0 bases at V and 3 bases at J, with 7 bases between. Germline V lookup: CDR1 SGHRS, CDR2 YFSETQ. CDR3 DNA sequence: TGCGCCAGCAGCTTGGAACAAAATGGAAACACCATATATTTT. Translating it yields CASSLEQNGNTIYF. Supplemented by reference TRBV5-1 and TRBJ1-3, the full variable domain reads KAGVTQTPRYLIKTRGQQVTLSCSPISGHRSVSWYQQTPGQGLQFLFEYFSETQRNKGNFPGRFSGRQFSNSRSEMNVSTLELGDSALYLCASSLEQNGNTIYFGEGSWLTVV.

This sequence joins TRBV7-9 and TRBJ2-7, with 9 bases aligning to TRBD2. Looked up from germline, CDR1 is SEHNR and CDR2 is FQNEAQ (reference sequence). V was clipped by 5 bases and J by 4 bases; unmatched bases: 12. There are 16 residues in the CDR3. CDR3 protein: CASSPSGSGGFYEQYF. The CDR3 nucleotides are TGTGCCAGCAGCCCTTCAGGAAGCGGGGGGTTTTACGAGCAGTACTTC. Filled out from reference TRBV7-9 and TRBJ2-7, the complete variable domain reads DTGVSQNPRHKITKRGQNVTFRCDPISEHNRLYWYRQTLGQGPEFLTYFQNEAQLEKSRLLSDRFSAERPKGSFSTLEIQRTEQGDSAMYLCASSPSGSGGFYEQYFGPGTRLTVT.

This clone was seen once. The V call is TRBV5-1, the J call TRBJ2-3; 8 bases are shared with TRBD2. CDR1 is SGHRS and CDR2 is YFSETQ in the germline V gene. This CDR3 has 17 amino acids. The junction had 13 bases not matched to a gene; V was cut back by 3 bases and J by 4 bases. CDR3 sequence reads: CASSSQGSGRGSDTQYF. In DNA, the CDR3 is TGCGCCAGCAGCTCCCAGGGAAGCGGGAGAGGGTCAGATACGCAGTATTTT.

V gene TRBV11-3 combines with J gene TRBJ1-4; D is possibly TRBD1 (5 bases). The CDR3 extends over 13 amino acids. The germline V and J ends were trimmed by 2 bases and 13 bases, with 14 bases remaining between them. CDR1 SGHNT and CDR2 YENEEA come from the germline V gene. Written as DNA, the CDR3 is TGTGCCAGCAGCTTACCTACAGGAGTGGGACTGTTTTTT. Translation: CASSLPTGVGLFF.

This clone was recorded once. The gene calls are TRBV10-3 and TRBJ1-5; D is undetermined. The CDR3 has 14 residues. With 2 bases removed from V and 6 bases from J, the gap between germline ends came to 11 bases. The germline V gene has CDR1 ENHRY and CDR2 SYGVKD. CDR3 residues: CAISEAGGVQPQHF. DNA of the CDR3: TGTGCCATCAGTGAGGCAGGCGGGGTTCAGCCCCAGCATTTT.

V and J are TRBV2 and TRBJ2-7; 9 bases match TRBD2. The germline V gene has CDR1 SNHLY and CDR2 FYNNEI. The V gene end was trimmed by 6 bases and the J gene end by 5 bases; junction bases not matched to a gene: 11. This CDR3 is built from 15 residues. The CDR3 nucleotides read TGTGCCAGCAGCAGTCCGGCGGGAGGGCAGGACGAGCAGTACTTC. Amino acids: CASSSPAGGQDEQYF.

The chain recombines TRBV18 with TRBJ2-1, with D possibly TRBD2 on 6 matching bases. This CDR3 is 14 amino acids long. Per the germline V gene, CDR1 is KGHSH and CDR2 is LQKENI. V was trimmed by 7 bases and J by 8 bases, leaving 18 bases between them. The CDR3 DNA is TGTGCCAGCTACGACACGGCGGGAAAGGATGAGCAGTTCTTC. Translated: CASYDTAGKDEQFF.